Each of the 29 T cell receptor beta chains below was sequenced from the same sample in a study of blood T cell repertoires in COVID-19. Assay used: immunoSEQ multiplex PCR; TCRdb lists only in-frame clones, some missing. The top ten hold about 2% of the sample, which has roughly 500,000 clones, around 87% seen once. The sequenced material came from PBMCs or T cells enriched from blood (not recorded which). The origin of the receptors is a woman in her thirties or forties who had recovered from COVID-19.

The chain links TRBV5-1 to TRBJ2-7; D gene ambiguous. Trimming took off 4 bases at V and 0 bases at J, with 14 bases between the two ends. Germline CDR1 reads SGHRS; CDR2 reads YFSETQ. The CDR3 is made up of 15 amino acids. The CDR3 sequence: CASSITTESSYEQYF. CDR3 coding DNA: TGCGCCAGCAGCATAACGACGGAGAGCTCCTACGAGCAGTACTTC. Full variable domain (remainder filled in from reference TRBV5-1 and TRBJ2-7): KAGVTQTPRYLIKTRGQQVTLSCSPISGHRSVSWYQQTPGQGLQFLFEYFSETQRNKGNFPGRFSGRQFSNSRSEMNVSTLELGDSALYLCASSITTESSYEQYFGPGTRLTVT.

The gene calls are TRBV11-3 and TRBJ2-2, with 7 positions matching TRBD1. The CDR3 sequence is 16 residues long. Germline lookup yields CDR1 SGHNT and CDR2 YENEEA. Trimming removed 2 bases from V and 5 bases from J; junction bases left unmatched: 8. The CDR3 loop reads CASSLTPGQRTGELFF. The CDR3 DNA reads as TGTGCCAGCAGCTTAACCCCGGGACAGCGGACCGGGGAGCTGTTTTTT.

This chain joins TRBV5-1 and TRBJ2-3, with TRBD2 matching over 11 bases. The germline gives CDR1 SGHRS, CDR2 YFSETQ. The CDR3 runs to 17 residues. The ends lost 3 bases at V and 2 bases at J; junction bases unmatched: 8. The CDR3 sequence is CASSSGTSGPITDTQYF. Written as DNA, the CDR3 is TGCGCCAGCAGCTCCGGGACTAGCGGCCCTATCACAGATACGCAGTATTTT.

The chain carries TRBV19 and TRBJ1-3; TRBD1 agrees at 8 bases. This CDR3 has 14 residues. Unmatched junction bases numbered 5, after V lost 10 bases and J lost 0 bases. Germline CDR1 and CDR2: LNHDA and SQIVND (reference sequence). The CDR3 DNA sequence: TGTGCCACCCTGGACAGGGACTCTGGAAACACCATATATTTT. Its protein product is CATLDRDSGNTIYF.

The V and J genes are TRBV7-6 and TRBJ2-5, with 7 bases fitting TRBD2. J was trimmed by 1 base and V by 3 bases; bases with no gene match: 11. The germline V gene encodes CDR1 SGHVS and CDR2 FNYEAQ. The CDR3 runs 17 residues. The CDR3, as DNA: TGTGCCAGCAGCTTTTACGAGGGAGGGATTTTCCAAGAGACCCAGTACTTC. Translated, it gives CASSFYEGGIFQETQYF.

The J gene is TRBJ2-1, the V gene TRBV19, with D unclear. Looked up from germline, CDR1 is LNHDA and CDR2 is SQIVND (reference sequence). The CDR3 consists of 13 residues. V was trimmed by 6 bases and J by 6 bases, leaving 12 bases between them. Here the CDR3 DNA reads TGTGCCAGTAGAGACTGGCAAGGCAATGAGCAGTTCTTC. Translation: CASRDWQGNEQFF. Filled out from reference TRBV19 and TRBJ2-1, the complete variable domain reads DGGITQSPKYLFRKEGQNVTLSCEQNLNHDAMYWYRQDPGQGLRLIYYSQIVNDFQKGDIAEGYSVSREKKESFPLTVTSAQKNPTAFYLCASRDWQGNEQFFGPGTRLTVL.

The CDR3 spells CASSPLGASEQFF. The CDR3 DNA sequence: TGCGCCAGCAGCCCCCTTGGAGCCAGTGAGCAGTTCTTC. V usage is TRBV4-1 and J usage is TRBJ2-1; D is uncertain. V was clipped by 4 bases and J by 9 bases, with 13 bases between them. The CDR3 spans 13 residues. The germline V gene encodes CDR1 MGHRA and CDR2 YSYEKL.

V usage is TRBV11-3 and J usage is TRBJ2-1, with D unresolved. The CDR3 length is 16 residues. The V gene lost 0 bases and the J gene lost 5 bases, with 14 bases spanning the gap. CDR1 and CDR2 (germline): SGHNT, YENEEA. The CDR3 spells CASSLDRWSSDNEQFF. The CDR3 DNA follows: TGTGCCAGCAGCTTAGATCGTTGGAGTTCTGACAATGAGCAGTTCTTC.

The chain couples TRBV6-6 to TRBJ2-1; 14 nucleotides line up with TRBD2. Germline-derived CDR1 and CDR2 are MNHNY and SVGAGI (reference sequence). CDR3 length equals 17 residues. The V gene end was trimmed by 6 bases and the J gene end by 4 bases; junction bases not matched to a gene: 8. CDR3: CASRRLAGGPSYNEQFF. The CDR3 DNA follows: TGTGCCAGCAGACGACTAGCGGGAGGGCCCTCGTACAATGAGCAGTTCTTC.

The J gene is TRBJ1-5, the V gene TRBV10-3; the D gene is possibly TRBD1 (6 bases). The CDR3 loop spans 16 amino acids. Germline V gives CDR1 ENHRY, CDR2 SYGVKD. V was trimmed by 2 bases and J by 0 bases, leaving 11 bases between them. CDR3 sequence reads: CAISETGGYSNQPQHF. As DNA, the CDR3 is TGTGCCATCAGTGAGACGGGGGGCTATAGCAATCAGCCCCAGCATTTT.

The rearrangement joins TRBV6-5 to TRBJ1-1; perhaps TRBD1 as D (5 bases). Germline V gives CDR1 MNHEY, CDR2 SVGAGI. V was trimmed by 2 bases and J by 11 bases, leaving 18 bases between them. The CDR3 is 14 residues long. The CDR3 bases are TGTGCCAGCAGTTACAAGGGGCCGAGAGATGGGGCTTTCTTT. Amino acid sequence: CASSYKGPRDGAFF.

This clone has more than one count but fewer than ten. The chain recombines TRBV5-1 with TRBJ2-5; D perhaps matches TRBD2 (6 bases). This CDR3 is built from 14 residues. The V gene's germline CDR1 is SGHRS and CDR2 YFSETQ. V gave up 4 bases and J gave up 2 bases, with 12 bases separating them. CDR3 protein: CASSAGQGQETQYF. The CDR3 DNA reads as TGCGCCAGCAGCGCGGGGCAGGGACAAGAGACCCAGTACTTC.

This chain uses TRBV19 with TRBJ1-4; D gene ambiguous. The CDR3 extends over 14 amino acids. Per germline, CDR1 LNHDA and CDR2 SQIVND (reference sequence). V was pared by 4 bases and J by 8 bases, with 14 bases between. CDR3 in DNA: TGTGCCAGTAGTAGTGGGCGTAGAGCCGAAAAACTGTTTTTT. Translating it yields CASSSGRRAEKLFF.

The chain uses TRBV5-6 and TRBJ2-2; 9 bases are a match to TRBD2. The CDR3 runs 16 residues. Germline lookup yields CDR1 SGHDT and CDR2 YYEEEE. V lost 0 bases and J lost 7; bases outside the gene matches: 7. CDR3 sequence (DNA): TGTGCCAGCAGCTTGGGTCCAGCGGGAGGTAGCGGGGAGCTGTTTTTT. Translation: CASSLGPAGGSGELFF. Full variable domain (missing parts from reference TRBV5-6 and TRBJ2-2): DAGVTQSPTHLIKTRGQQVTLRCSPKSGHDTVSWYQQALGQGPQFIFQYYEEEERQRGNFPDRFSGHQFPNYSSELNVNALLLGDSALYLCASSLGPAGGSGELFFGEGSRLTVL.

The rearrangement links TRBV5-4 to TRBJ2-7; D perhaps matches TRBD1 (6 bases). The CDR3 covers 13 residues. V dropped 2 bases and J dropped 2 bases, with 8 bases sitting between them. Germline lookup yields CDR1 SGHNT and CDR2 YYREEE (reference sequence). CDR3 loop: CASSFRGPYEQYF. CDR3 nucleotide sequence: TGTGCCAGCAGCTTCAGGGGTCCCTACGAGCAGTACTTC. Drawing the rest from reference TRBV5-4 and TRBJ2-7, the complete variable domain is ETGVTQSPTHLIKTRGQQVTLRCSSQSGHNTVSWYQQALGQGPQFIFQYYREEENGRGNFPPRFSGLQFPNYSSELNVNALELDDSALYLCASSFRGPYEQYFGPGTRLTVT.

The gene calls are TRBV19 and TRBJ1-2; D is unresolved. The CDR3 has 12 residues. In germline, CDR1 is LNHDA, CDR2 SQIVND (reference sequence). V lost 1 base, J lost 8 bases, and 8 bases lay in between. CDR3 nucleotide sequence: TGTGCCAGTAGTATAGGTGGAGAGGGCTACACCTTC. Protein sequence: CASSIGGEGYTF.

The chain joins TRBV6-1 to TRBJ2-1; perhaps TRBD2 as D (6 bases). CDR1 is MNHNS, CDR2 SASEGT, per germline. This CDR3 is 18 amino acids long. The V end lost 2 bases, the J end lost 6 bases, and 23 bases lay between the germline ends. The CDR3 reads CASSEPPGGGERGNEQFF. The CDR3 bases are TGTGCCAGCAGTGAACCCCCGGGTGGAGGGGAGAGGGGCAATGAGCAGTTCTTC.

The J gene is TRBJ2-7, the V gene TRBV28, with D perhaps TRBD1 (6 bases). The CDR3 covers 13 residues. CDR1 is MDHEN, CDR2 SYDVKM, per germline. V was trimmed by 3 bases and J by 2 bases, leaving 8 bases between them. The CDR3 DNA sequence: TGTGCCAGCAGTTTGCAGGGGCCCTACGAGCAGTACTTC. Its protein is CASSLQGPYEQYF.

The chain carries TRBV18 and TRBJ2-3; 9 bases match TRBD1. V lost 2 bases to trimming and J lost 2 bases; unmatched junction nucleotides: 5. The germline V gene has CDR1 KGHSH and CDR2 LQKENI. The CDR3 length is 16 residues. The CDR3 DNA is TGTGCCAGCTCACCAAAAATACAGGGGGCCACAGATACGCAGTATTTT. It specifies CASSPKIQGATDTQYF.

The chain carries TRBV7-2 and TRBJ2-1; 7 bases agree with TRBD2. The CDR3 extends over 19 amino acids. Trimming took 5 bases from V and 0 from J; bases not matched to a gene: 16. The germline gives CDR1 SGHTA, CDR2 FQGNSA. CDR3 loop: CASSPQGSASGSSYNEQFF. In DNA form, the CDR3 reads TGTGCCAGCAGCCCACAAGGGTCGGCTAGCGGAAGCTCCTACAATGAGCAGTTCTTC.

This chain links TRBV5-1 with TRBJ2-7, with D tentatively TRBD2 (5 bases). The CDR3 has 15 amino acids. Per the germline V gene, CDR1 is SGHRS and CDR2 is YFSETQ. V lost 0 bases, J lost 7 bases, and 17 bases lay in between. The CDR3 coding sequence is TGCGCCAGCAGCTTGGAAATAGCGCTGAATGGGGAGCAGTACTTC. It encodes CASSLEIALNGEQYF.

The V and J genes are TRBV27 and TRBJ2-6; D is uncertain. V was shortened by 7 bases and J by 4 bases, with 20 bases between the two germline ends. The CDR3 has 17 amino acids. Germline V gene sequence: CDR1 MNHEY, CDR2 SMNVEV (reference sequence). The CDR3 coding sequence is TGTGCCAGCACTCCGCGTGGCGACTGGGTAGGGGCCAACGTCCTGACTTTC. This encodes CASTPRGDWVGANVLTF.

The rearrangement links TRBV6-5 to TRBJ2-3; TRBD1 matches at 7 bases. This CDR3 has 14 residues. In germline, CDR1 is MNHEY, CDR2 SVGAGI. V was clipped by 7 bases and J by 3 bases; unmatched bases: 7. CDR3 sequence: CASNDRARTDTQYF. The CDR3 nucleotides are TGTGCCAGCAACGACAGGGCCCGGACAGATACGCAGTATTTT.

This chain links TRBV19 with TRBJ2-1; TRBD2 matches at 11 bases. Unmatched junction bases numbered 6, after V lost 7 bases and J lost 4 bases. Germline CDR1 reads LNHDA; CDR2 reads SQIVND (reference sequence). The length of the CDR3 is 15 residues. DNA for the CDR3: TGTGCCAGTAACCCACGACTAGCGGGGTACAATGAGCAGTTCTTC. This codes for CASNPRLAGYNEQFF.

This chain links TRBV15 with TRBJ2-7; 7 bases agree with TRBD1. With V trimmed by 0 bases and J by 9 bases, 11 bases remained unmatched. This CDR3 spans 15 amino acids. The germline V gene encodes CDR1 LNHNV and CDR2 YYDKDF (reference sequence). CDR3 loop: CATSRDYGDRVWQYF. The CDR3 DNA is TGTGCCACCAGCAGAGATTACGGCGACAGGGTATGGCAGTACTTC.

The chain employs TRBV25-1 and TRBJ2-1; 8 bases match TRBD2. From germline, CDR1 is MGHDK and CDR2 SYGVNS. J gave up 2 bases and V 0 bases, and 3 bases lay outside the gene matches. The CDR3 has 16 amino acids. The CDR3 DNA reads TGTGCCAGCAGTGAATATGGCGGGAGGACCTACAATGAGCAGTTCTTC. Residues: CASSEYGGRTYNEQFF.

The V call is TRBV13, the J call TRBJ2-1, with D possibly being TRBD2 (5 bases). The CDR3 has 12 residues. Germline V gene data show CDR1 as PRHDT and CDR2 as FYEKMQ (reference sequence). V was shortened by 5 bases and J by 6 bases, with 8 bases between the two germline ends. In DNA form, the CDR3 reads TGTGCCAGCAGCCGCCGGGGCAATGAGCAGTTCTTC. Translating it yields CASSRRGNEQFF.

This clone has only a few counts. The rearrangement joins TRBV4-3 to TRBJ2-1, with TRBD2 matching over 7 bases. With V trimmed by 0 bases and J by 4 bases, 9 bases remained unmatched. Germline V gene lookup returns CDR1 LGHNA and CDR2 YSLEER. The CDR3 contains 17 residues. This CDR3 reads CASSQDYVAGVYNEQFF. The DNA for the CDR3 is TGCGCCAGCAGCCAAGATTACGTTGCGGGAGTGTACAATGAGCAGTTCTTC.

The rearrangement joins TRBV11-3 to TRBJ1-2; TRBD1 matches 7 bases. The CDR3 runs to 15 residues. Germline V gene sequence: CDR1 SGHNT, CDR2 YENEEA. V lost 0 bases and J lost 3; bases outside the gene matches: 4. CDR3 nucleotide sequence: TGTGCCAGCAGCTTAGATACCAGGGGGTACTATGGCTACACCTTC. This gives the protein CASSLDTRGYYGYTF.